A selection of T cell receptor beta chains follows, all from one sample in a study of CD8 T cells in Susac syndrome. TCRdb reprocessed the immunoSEQ multiplex PCR reads with MiXCR, giving one entry per CDR3 protein. Of about 100,000 distinct CDR3 sequences in the sample, 95% were seen once. Sequenced input: CD8+ T cells from PBMCs. Receptors originate from a human donor with Susac syndrome. Both conserved end residues are part of each CDR3. D genes are given only for firm matches. Some rows have no size entry. The others give once, few or many, or a class for an expanded clone.

D gene	clone size	V gene	J gene	CDR3 protein	CDR3 DNA
NA	NA	TRBV12-3/TRBV12-4	TRBJ2-7	CASSFTRSEQYF	TGTGCCAGCAGTTTTACTAGATCCGAGCAGTACTTC
NA	NA	TRBV13	TRBJ1-1	CASRLRGNTEAFF	TGTGCCAGCAGGCTCAGGGGTAACACTGAAGCTTTCTTT
NA	NA	TRBV4-1	TRBJ2-7	CASSQTGVTFDEQYF	TGCGCCAGCAGCCAAACGGGTGTGACCTTTGACGAGCAGTACTTC
NA	NA	TRBV2	TRBJ2-2	CASRAGTLNTGELFF	TGTGCCAGCAGGGCCGGGACCTTAAACACCGGGGAGCTGTTTTTT
TRBD2	NA	TRBV29-1	TRBJ2-7	CSVVVWTLTGGYEQYF	TGCAGCGTTGTAGTTTGGACACTCACGGGAGGTTACGAGCAGTACTTC
NA	once	TRBV3-1	TRBJ2-5	CATRDGQETQYF	TGTGCCACCAGGGATGGGCAAGAGACCCAGTACTTC
NA	once	TRBV11-2	TRBJ1-2	CASGGAENLYGYTF	TGTGCCAGCGGGGGGGCAGAAAACCTCTATGGCTACACCTTC
TRBD1	NA	TRBV6-5	TRBJ1-2	CASSYSGQGAGGYTF	TGTGCCAGCAGTTACTCGGGACAGGGGGCAGGTGGCTACACCTTC
NA	NA	TRBV29-1	TRBJ2-7	CSVRLGGTYEQYF	TGCAGCGTCCGACTAGGGGGAACCTACGAGCAGTACTTC
TRBD1	NA	TRBV7-9	TRBJ2-3	CASGTGPDTQYF	TGTGCCAGCGGGACAGGGCCAGATACGCAGTATTTT
NA	NA	TRBV7-2	TRBJ1-5	CASSRGSWEDQPQHF	TGTGCCAGCAGCCGAGGGTCTTGGGAAGATCAGCCCCAGCATTTT
TRBD1	NA	TRBV2	TRBJ2-1	CASSDEVVWQGAGEQFF	TGTGCCAGCAGTGATGAAGTGGTTTGGCAGGGGGCTGGTGAGCAGTTCTTC
TRBD1	NA	TRBV3-1	TRBJ1-2	CASSQLNPGQGAGYTF	TGTGCCAGCAGCCAACTGAACCCGGGACAGGGAGCCGGCTACACCTTC
TRBD2	NA	TRBV7-3	TRBJ2-3	CASSPTSGSSTQYF	TGTGCCAGCAGCCCAACTAGCGGGAGTTCGACGCAGTATTTT
NA	once	TRBV2	TRBJ1-1	CASSDQGGTEAFF	TGTGCCAGCAGTGACCAGGGCGGCACTGAAGCTTTCTTT
NA	NA	TRBV7-6	TRBJ1-1	CASSSLSSYGGEVNTEAFF	TGTGCCAGCAGCTCCCTTAGTTCGTACGGGGGGGAGGTGAACACTGAAGCTTTCTTT
NA	NA	TRBV5-1	TRBJ2-7	CASSIGREYEQYF	TGCGCCAGCAGCATCGGACGGGAGTACGAGCAGTACTTC